This entry concerns a single TCR beta chain. It has no known antigen specificity. Within one base of it there is no much larger clone, and no base qualities were kept. The cohort consisted of 666 healthy bone marrow donors. At the time of sampling, every cohort member was nominally healthy, though immune exposures that went unrecorded were likely present. The donor tested CMV seronegative, placing the donor among the 300 to 400 seronegative members of the cohort. A peripheral blood sample was collected from each donor, and TCR beta sequencing was performed on peripheral blood mononuclear cells. The Qiagen DNeasy Blood Extraction Kit was used to extract genomic DNA from the blood cell samples. This record comes from a study of cytomegalovirus exposure and HLA in healthy donors (dated by TCRdb to the late 2010s). Background on the whole study: In an earlier analysis of around 540 of the donors, about 270 Gb of sequence data and some 100 million unique TCR beta sequences from about 179 million T cells were reported. Every discovery cohort repertoire had been produced on one sequencing platform. Approximately 300 gigabases of sequencing data and around 80 million unique TCR sequences made up an early release that covered 640 HLA-typed donors. A later genetic analysis took genome-wide SNP genotypes for 398 of the 666 donors and used that subset as a discovery cohort. The study combined high-throughput TCR immunosequencing, statistical association of individual TCRs with disease status, and machine learning to predict cytomegalovirus infection status. Rather than drawing on any new phenotypic data, the later analysis identified candidate immune exposures from TCR beta sequences and the way those sequences occurred across donors. An earlier analysis of 500 to 750 of the donors applied high-throughput TCR beta sequencing to assess whether each TCR beta V gene segment acted as functional or pseudogenic. A later analysis re-analyzed previously published TCR beta repertoires from roughly 690 donors and added high-resolution HLA genotyping to study TCR occurrence patterns. HLA typing included class I and class II loci at four-digit resolution. The study aimed to test whether cataloging public T cell receptors could reveal signatures of past pathogen exposure. The number of typed donors differed by locus: about 620-630 for A, B, C, DRB1 and DQB1; 500 to 550 for DQA1; 606 for DPA1; and around 470 for DPB1. Among the roughly 400 genotyped donors, about 85% belonged to the genetic ancestry cluster associated with self-reported Caucasian donors. Among about 400 genotyped donors of the cohort, an average of around 250,000 unique TCR beta nucleotide sequences was sequenced per donor, of which about 19% were non-productive. The study used immunosequencing to profile the T cell repertoires of more than 650 subjects and linked those repertoires to cytomegalovirus serostatus. Donor age, sex, ethnicity and CMV serostatus were collected together with the repertoire data. In addition to the first cohort of around 670 subjects, a separate validation cohort of 130 or so different subjects was used. Several DR-DQ haplotypes were handled as single units for association and clustering, since linkage in the cohort was strong.

The investigation overall reported the following: In both the original and validation cohorts, the classifier was reported to diagnose cytomegalovirus status with high specificity and sensitivity. Assigning TCR associations to individual alleles was difficult when HLA alleles, especially DR and DQ, strongly co-occurred. According to a later analysis, parvovirus B19, influenza, CMV and Epstein-Barr virus appeared linked to several top co-occurrence clusters. At a false discovery rate of 0.05, a later analysis linked around 17,000 TCR beta sequences to specific HLA alleles. A later genetic analysis reported fewer N-insertions in productive TCRs among donors in an Asian-associated ancestry cluster than the roughly 720-donor mean. Approximately 18 rarely observed V segments, including chromosome 9 orphons, were excluded from the earlier analysis of about 500 of the donors because counts were too low. In vitro tests confirmed that a few of the cytomegalovirus-associated TCR beta chains recognize cytomegalovirus antigens. Because some donors lacked HLA typing at each locus, the association tests relied only on the typed subset. Linkage disequilibrium might explain the correlated functional status among segregating V segments, but an unknown experimental factor could not be excluded. The presence/absence analyses assumed that sequencing depth was roughly uniform across donors, and that assumption may not be true. The sequencing pipeline was judged likely to have produced a cluster of highly shared sequence variants as a technical artifact. In a later analysis, HLA-associated TCR beta chains showed more clonal expansion and lower generation probabilities than non-associated chains that were equally common. While some public TCRs were present in many individuals, most TCR sequences turned up only very rarely across donors. An earlier analysis of roughly 570 of the donors showed that most TCR beta V segments appeared in productive rearrangements either about 87% or about 30% of the time, which broadly matched IMGT annotations. A further reported finding was that TCR beta sequences accurately predicted the HLA-A and HLA-B alleles for most subjects in the first cohort. A total of 150 to 200 TCR beta chains were listed by the study as associated with cytomegalovirus. Immune exposure information for the cohort was limited to CMV serostatus. It was suggested by the authors that the approach could potentially be generalized to other disease states and immunological phenotypes. According to a later analysis, most CMV-associated TCR beta chains appeared to be HLA-restricted, and the HLA associations seemed to be driven largely by CMV exposure. The cohort was sequenced for TCR beta chains only, and without alpha or paired-chain data the features that could be detected were limited. According to a later analysis, TCR association rates differed among HLA loci, with DRB1 alleles showing the most associated TCRs and HLA-C alleles showing the fewest. A later genetic analysis associated a missense DCLRE1C variant with V-gene and J-gene trimming of TCR beta chains, and an independent cohort replicated the association.

The method behind the library was the immunoSEQ multiplex PCR assay. A mixture of 60 forward primers for TCR Vbeta segments and 13 reverse primers for TCR Jbeta segments was used in the multiplex PCR. A multiplex PCR assay on genomic DNA amplified the CDR3 region of rearranged TCR beta genes. The amplified TCR beta libraries were sequenced on the Illumina HiSeq System as 87-base-pair reads. The authors' analysis ran thus. In a later analysis, roughly 80 million unique TCR beta chains were counted across the 650 to 750 repertoires, and around 10 million of these chains were shared by at least two donors. To remove PCR and sequencing errors, raw reads were error-corrected and collapsed into unique sequences using a nearest-neighbor algorithm that merged closely related sequences. CDR3 sequences were aligned to IMGT reference sequences to assign V, D and J gene segments. For a sequence to be retained, a match of at least six nucleotides was required to both a V gene segment and a J gene segment. A rearrangement counted as productive if the CDR3 had no stop codons and remained in frame with V and J, and every other rearrangement counted as non-productive. CDR3 was defined according to IMGT convention as the region running from the second conserved V-encoded cysteine to the conserved J-encoded phenylalanine. The earlier analysis of about 560 of the donors excluded any sequence lacking an unambiguous match to a single V gene segment. An earlier analysis of 450 to 650 of the donors called V segments functional above 56.7% productive rearrangements and segregating when the between-donor standard deviation exceeded 5%. A statistical classification framework was developed to diagnose cytomegalovirus status using the catalog of TCR beta chain sequences. V and J gene assignment, in a later analysis, came from comparing TCR nucleotide sequences with IMGT/GENE-DB human TR gene sequences. A later analysis assigned CDR3 sequences and most-parsimonious VDJ recombination scenarios with the TCRdist pipeline. In a later analysis, each TCR beta chain was defined by its CDR3 amino acid sequence together with its V-gene family, and reads lacking a unique V-gene family were excluded. As a way to deal with suspected cross-contamination and a sequencing artifact, a later analysis dropped approximately 570 nucleotide sequences that were highly shared and had low generation probability. A later analysis calculated a clonal expansion index for each public chain from normalized within-repertoire ranks of inferred template counts. Generation probabilities in a later analysis came from a VDJ recombination model fitted to out-of-frame rearrangements, and those results were checked against IGoR. A later analysis scored TCR-TCR, TCR-HLA and TCR-CMV co-occurrence with hypergeometric tests, applying a repertoire-size bias correction to TCR pairs. A later analysis estimated false discovery rates by permuting HLA or CMV assignments 20 times. In a later analysis, co-occurring TCRs were grouped using DBSCAN, and TCRdist sequence similarity was added for clustering within HLA-allele-positive subsets. Repertoires with fewer than 30,000 or more than 120,000 public chains, plus five repertoires with anomalous nucleotide sharing, were excluded from co-occurrence clustering. Entries here come from immuneACCESS through TCRdb and include only in-frame sequences with V and J called. Some clones fail to appear in such tables; in the studies checked, an unresolved V gene covers under half of the shortfall, and the cause of the remainder is unknown. That table supplies the V and J calls and clone size; D and trimming were determined from the DNA. The sample table holds 150,000 to 200,000 clones, of which more than 85% were seen once. The ten largest clonotypes hold approximately 1.9% of the sample.

This clonotype was sampled from a woman aged 18-29 years in good health and CMV-seronegative. The sample taken for sequencing was PBMCs.

The DNA sequence is given as TGTGCCAGCTCTCAGCTGACAGGGGACGAGCAGTACTTC. Its translation reads: CASSQLTGDEQYF. The sequence links TRBV18 to TRBJ2-7, and 8 bases in between align with TRBD1. Trimming leaves V shorter by 6 bases and J shorter by 5 bases, with the junction holding 6 bases beyond the gene matches. Including the terminal cysteine and phenylalanine, the CDR3 comprises 13 residues. Here the CDR3 DNA is all that survives: 39 bases in frame from base 1. For CDR1 and CDR2, the germline V gene lists KGHSH and LQKENI.